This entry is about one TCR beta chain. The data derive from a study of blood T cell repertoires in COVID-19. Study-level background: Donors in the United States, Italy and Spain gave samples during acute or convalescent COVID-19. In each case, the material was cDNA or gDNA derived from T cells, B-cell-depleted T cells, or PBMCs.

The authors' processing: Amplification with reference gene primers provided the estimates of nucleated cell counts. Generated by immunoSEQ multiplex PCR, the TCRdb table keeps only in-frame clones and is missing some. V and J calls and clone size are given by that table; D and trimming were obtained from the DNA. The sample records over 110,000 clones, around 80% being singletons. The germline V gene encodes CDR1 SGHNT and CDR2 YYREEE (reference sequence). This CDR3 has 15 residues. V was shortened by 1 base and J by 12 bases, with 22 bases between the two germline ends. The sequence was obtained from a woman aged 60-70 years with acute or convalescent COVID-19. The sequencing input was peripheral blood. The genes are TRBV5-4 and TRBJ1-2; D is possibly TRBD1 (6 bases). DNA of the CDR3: TGTGCCAGCAGCTTGATTGGAAGGGGGTACGTGGCAAACACCTTC. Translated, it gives CASSLIGRGYVANTF.